Following are 8 T cell receptor beta chains from one sample sequenced in a study of post-analysis software for immune sequencing data. Their cognate antigens are unknown. Study-wide findings and caveats: In patients, TRBV5-6, TRBV5-1 and TRBV20-1 belonged to roughly five TRBV segments found more frequently than in controls.

Unique molecular identifiers had been added to the TCR beta cDNA libraries. MiXCR was run by TCRdb on the PCR reads, yielding one entry per CDR3 protein. The table includes hundreds of thousands of distinct CDR3 sequences, under 70% detected once. Sequenced sample: blood. The source is a girl aged 10 to 17 with multiple sclerosis.

The CDR3 sequence: CASSQRPGAEQFF. The CDR3, as DNA: TGTGCCAGCAGCCAAAGGCCGGGGGCTGAGCAGTTCTTC. The chain couples TRBV14 to TRBJ2-1; D might be TRBD1 or TRBD2, each matching 6 bases. This CDR3 region has 13 residues. Germline V gene sequence: CDR1 SGHDN, CDR2 FVKESK. The ends were cut back, 2 bases at V and 9 bases at J, with 11 bases in the middle.

CDR3 sequence reads: CASSLLAGGPQEQFF. CDR3 coding DNA: TGTGCCAGCAGTCTACTAGCGGGAGGGCCTCAGGAGCAGTTCTTC. The chain has TRBV7-2 and TRBJ2-1, with 13 bases matching TRBD2. The germline CDR1 and CDR2 sequences are SGHTA and FQGNSA. The J segment lost 10 bases and the V segment lost 6 bases, leaving 9 bases of the junction unmatched. The CDR3 spans 15 residues.

V gene TRBV3-1 combines with J gene TRBJ2-5, with a possible D match to TRBD2 (5 bases). Trimming removed 4 bases at V and 1 base at J, with 13 bases between. Germline V gene lookup returns CDR1 LGHDT and CDR2 YNNKEL (reference sequence). The CDR3 has 15 amino acids. DNA of the CDR3: TGTGCCAGCAGCCCCCGGGGATCCACCCAAGAGACCCAGTACTTC. Its protein product is CASSPRGSTQETQYF.

The table lists this clonotype with a few counts. The chain uses TRBV4-1 and TRBJ1-4, with D uncertain. With 2 bases removed from V and 3 bases from J, the gap between germline ends came to 13 bases. The CDR3 extends over 16 amino acids. CDR1 MGHRA and CDR2 YSYEKL come from the germline V gene. DNA for the CDR3: TGCGCCAGCAGCCAACCCACTCTCGATGCTAATGAAAAACTGTTTTTT. It codes for CASSQPTLDANEKLFF.

The chain employs TRBV20-1 and TRBJ2-1; D remains unclear. From germline, CDR1 is DFQATT and CDR2 SNEGSKA (reference sequence). V was trimmed by 0 bases and J by 0 bases, leaving 9 bases between them. The CDR3 consists of 15 residues. CDR3 region: CSARDQESSYNEQFF. The CDR3 DNA reads as TGCAGTGCTAGAGATCAGGAGAGCTCCTACAATGAGCAGTTCTTC.

With regard to this clonotype: Sequence at one end of the junction differs from germline and may be a read error. The chain combines TRBV12-3 or TRBV12-4 with TRBJ2-4; D may be TRBD1 (6 bases). This CDR3 spans 18 amino acids. This chain's CDR3 is CASSLISPGHLAKSIQYF. The CDR3 DNA follows: TGTGCCAGCAGTTTAATATCCCCGGGACACCTAGCCAAAAGCATTCAGTACTTC.

V is TRBV20-1 and J is TRBJ2-1; 9 positions agree with TRBD2. Germline lookup yields CDR1 DFQATT and CDR2 SNEGSKA (reference sequence). The trim removed 2 bases at V and 0 bases at J, leaving 2 bases unmatched. The CDR3 runs to 15 residues. CDR3 region: CSARWREGSYNEQFF. In DNA form, the CDR3 reads TGCAGTGCTAGATGGCGGGAGGGCTCCTACAATGAGCAGTTCTTC.

The chain links TRBV20-1 to TRBJ2-1, with 8 bases lining up with TRBD1. CDR3 size: 13 residues. V was pared by 3 bases and J by 8 bases, with 6 bases of the junction left unmatched. Germline V gene lookup returns CDR1 DFQATT and CDR2 SNEGSKA (reference sequence). The CDR3 sequence is CSASGAGGYEQFF. The CDR3 nucleotides are TGCAGTGCTAGTGGAGCAGGGGGCTATGAGCAGTTCTTC.